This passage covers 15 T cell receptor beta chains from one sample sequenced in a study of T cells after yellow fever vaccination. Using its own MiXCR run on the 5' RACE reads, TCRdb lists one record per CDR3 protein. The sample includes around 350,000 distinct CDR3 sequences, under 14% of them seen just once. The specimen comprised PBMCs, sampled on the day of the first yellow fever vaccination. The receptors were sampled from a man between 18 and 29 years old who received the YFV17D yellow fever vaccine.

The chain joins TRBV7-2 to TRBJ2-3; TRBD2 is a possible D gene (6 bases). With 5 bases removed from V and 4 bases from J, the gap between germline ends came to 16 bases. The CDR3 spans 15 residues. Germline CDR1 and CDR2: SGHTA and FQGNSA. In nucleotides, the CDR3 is TGTGCCAGCAGCCTCTTGAGGGGAGGATCAGATACGCAGTATTTT. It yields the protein CASSLLRGGSDTQYF.

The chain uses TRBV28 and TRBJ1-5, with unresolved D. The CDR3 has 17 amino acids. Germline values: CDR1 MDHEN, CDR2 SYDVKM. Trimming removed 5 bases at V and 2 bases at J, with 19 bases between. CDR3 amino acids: CASSPSLGRWGNQPQHF. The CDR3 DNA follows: TGTGCCAGCAGTCCTTCCCTCGGGAGGTGGGGCAATCAGCCCCAGCATTTT.

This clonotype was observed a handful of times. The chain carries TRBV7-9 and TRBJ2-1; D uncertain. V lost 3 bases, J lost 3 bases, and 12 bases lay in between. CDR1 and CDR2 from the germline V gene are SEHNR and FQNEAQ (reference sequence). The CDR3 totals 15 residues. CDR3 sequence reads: CASSFRTDRYNEQFF. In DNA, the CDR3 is TGTGCCAGCAGCTTCAGGACGGACCGCTACAATGAGCAGTTCTTC.

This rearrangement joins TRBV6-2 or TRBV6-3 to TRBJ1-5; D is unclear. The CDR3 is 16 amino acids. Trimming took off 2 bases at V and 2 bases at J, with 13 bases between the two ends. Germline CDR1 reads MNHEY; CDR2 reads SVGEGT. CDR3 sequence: CASSYTRRLGNQPQHF. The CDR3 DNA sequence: TGTGCCAGCAGTTACACCCGTCGACTCGGCAATCAGCCCCAGCATTTT.

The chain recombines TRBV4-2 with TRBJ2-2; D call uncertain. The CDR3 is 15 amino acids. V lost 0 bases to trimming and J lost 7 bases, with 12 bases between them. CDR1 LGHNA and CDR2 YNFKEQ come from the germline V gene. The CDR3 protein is CASSQETGFGGELFF. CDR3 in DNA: TGTGCCAGCAGCCAAGAAACGGGTTTCGGCGGGGAGCTGTTTTTT.

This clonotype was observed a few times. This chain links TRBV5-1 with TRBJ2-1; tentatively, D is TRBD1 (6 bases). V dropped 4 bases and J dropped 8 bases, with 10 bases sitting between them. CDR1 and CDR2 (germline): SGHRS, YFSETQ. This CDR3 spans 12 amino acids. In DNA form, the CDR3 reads TGCGCCAGCAGCCCAACAGGGTATGAGCAGTTCTTC. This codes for CASSPTGYEQFF.

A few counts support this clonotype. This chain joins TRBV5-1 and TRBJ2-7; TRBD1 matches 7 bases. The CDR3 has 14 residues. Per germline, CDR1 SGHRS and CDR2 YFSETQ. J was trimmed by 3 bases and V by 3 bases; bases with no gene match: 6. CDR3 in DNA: TGCGCCAGCAGCTCCGGGACAGCCCGCTACGAGCAGTACTTC. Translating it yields CASSSGTARYEQYF.

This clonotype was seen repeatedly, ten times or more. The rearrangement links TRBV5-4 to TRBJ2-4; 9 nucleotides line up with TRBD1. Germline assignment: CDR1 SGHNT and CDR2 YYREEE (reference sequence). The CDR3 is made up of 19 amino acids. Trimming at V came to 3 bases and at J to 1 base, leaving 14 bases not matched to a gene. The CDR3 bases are TGTGCCAGCAGCTGGGGACAGGGCCAGGTTATCGGGGCCAAAAACATTCAGTACTTC. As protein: CASSWGQGQVIGAKNIQYF.

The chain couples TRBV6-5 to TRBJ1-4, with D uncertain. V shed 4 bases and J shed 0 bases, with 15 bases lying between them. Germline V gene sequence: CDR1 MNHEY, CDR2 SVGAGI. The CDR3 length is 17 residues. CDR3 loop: CASSSLRGAATNEKLFF. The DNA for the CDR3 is TGTGCCAGCAGTTCACTAAGAGGTGCCGCAACTAATGAAAAACTGTTTTTT.

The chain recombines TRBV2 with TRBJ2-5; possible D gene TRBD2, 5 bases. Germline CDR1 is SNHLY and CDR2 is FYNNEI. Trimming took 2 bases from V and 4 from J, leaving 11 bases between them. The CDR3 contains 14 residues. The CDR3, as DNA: TGTGCCAGCAGTGAAACGGCAGGAGGAGAGACCCAGTACTTC. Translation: CASSETAGGETQYF.

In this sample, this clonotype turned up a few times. This CDR3 reads CAWSWAANQPQHF. The CDR3, as DNA: TGTGCCTGGAGTTGGGCAGCTAATCAGCCCCAGCATTTT. The chain has TRBV30 and TRBJ1-5; D unclear. The CDR3 contains 13 residues. Trimming pared 2 bases from V and 4 bases from J, leaving 9 bases between. CDR1 GTSNPN and CDR2 SVGIG come from the germline V gene (reference sequence).

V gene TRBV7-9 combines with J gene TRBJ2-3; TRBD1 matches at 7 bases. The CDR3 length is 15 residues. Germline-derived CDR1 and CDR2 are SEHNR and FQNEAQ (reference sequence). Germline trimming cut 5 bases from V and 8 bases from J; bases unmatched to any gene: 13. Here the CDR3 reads CASSPSAGTVTTQYF. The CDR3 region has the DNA TGTGCCAGCAGCCCCTCCGCTGGGACAGTCACTACGCAGTATTTT.

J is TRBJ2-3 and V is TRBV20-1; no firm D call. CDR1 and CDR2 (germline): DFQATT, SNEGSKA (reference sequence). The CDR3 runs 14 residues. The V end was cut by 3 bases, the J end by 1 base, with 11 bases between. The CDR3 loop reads CSASWLLRTDTQYF. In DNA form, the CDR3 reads TGCAGTGCTAGCTGGCTACTCCGCACAGATACGCAGTATTTT.

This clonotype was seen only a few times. CDR3 sequence (DNA): TGCAGCGGCGAGGGGCCGGAGACCCAGTACTTC. The encoded protein is CSGEGPETQYF. This chain uses TRBV29-1 with TRBJ2-5; tentatively, D is TRBD1 or TRBD2 (5 bases each). The CDR3 consists of 11 residues. Germline V gene lookup returns CDR1 SQVTM and CDR2 ANQGSEA. The V end lost 7 bases, the J end lost 5 bases, and 11 bases lay between the germline ends.

The CDR3 nucleotides read TGCAGTGCCATCCGTAGCACAGATACGCAGTATTTT. As protein: CSAIRSTDTQYF. The V call is TRBV20-1, the J call TRBJ2-3; D is unclear. This CDR3 comprises 12 residues. Trimming removed 6 bases at V and 0 bases at J, with 7 bases between. The V gene's germline CDR1 is DFQATT and CDR2 SNEGSKA (reference sequence).